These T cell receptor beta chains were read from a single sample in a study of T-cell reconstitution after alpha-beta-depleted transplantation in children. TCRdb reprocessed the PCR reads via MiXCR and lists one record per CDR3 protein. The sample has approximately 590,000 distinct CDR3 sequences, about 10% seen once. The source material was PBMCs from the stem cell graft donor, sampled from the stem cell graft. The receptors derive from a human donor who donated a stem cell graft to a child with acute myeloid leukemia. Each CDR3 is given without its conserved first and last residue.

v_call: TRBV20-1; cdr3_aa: SARDMRTGIQPQH
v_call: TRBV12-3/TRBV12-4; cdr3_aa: ASSLLGGQPQH
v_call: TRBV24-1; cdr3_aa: ATNRQRPDNEQF
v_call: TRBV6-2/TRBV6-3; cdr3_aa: ASSYSGLADLTDTQY
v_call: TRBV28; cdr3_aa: ASSFSGEAGRTDTQY
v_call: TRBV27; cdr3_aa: ASSLVNPNYGYT
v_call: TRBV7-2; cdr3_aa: ASGHSGRPHNEQF
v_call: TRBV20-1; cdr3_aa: SARASGRMETQY
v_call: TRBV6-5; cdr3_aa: ASSLGLAGPGELF
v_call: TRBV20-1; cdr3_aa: SARALGQGRETGANVLT
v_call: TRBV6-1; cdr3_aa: ASRSGTGGGKNIQY
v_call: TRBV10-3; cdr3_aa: ATTSGQGFPYEQY
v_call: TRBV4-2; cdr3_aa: ASSQDSSRPYEQY
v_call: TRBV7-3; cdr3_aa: ASSLTGTDSYNEQF
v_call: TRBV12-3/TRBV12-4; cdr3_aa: ASSLRSGSTNPYGYT
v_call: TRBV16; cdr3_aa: ASTATGKLSNQPQH
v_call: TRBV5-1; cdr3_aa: ASSLVRELGTDTQY
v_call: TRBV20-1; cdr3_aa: SASRLGQRNTEAF
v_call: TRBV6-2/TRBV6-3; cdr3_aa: ASSLNGELF
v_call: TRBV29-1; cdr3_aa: SVPGAGRYGYT
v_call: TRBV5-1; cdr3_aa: ASSSAVLAGGLVEQF
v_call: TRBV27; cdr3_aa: ASSLKAGPPGNYNEQF
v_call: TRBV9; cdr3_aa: ASSLPPLQETQY
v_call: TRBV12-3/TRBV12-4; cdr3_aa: ASRSTGSNQPQH
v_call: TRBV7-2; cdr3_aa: ASSFSSGRSYNEQF
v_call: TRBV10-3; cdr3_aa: AISESIGTGSEQF